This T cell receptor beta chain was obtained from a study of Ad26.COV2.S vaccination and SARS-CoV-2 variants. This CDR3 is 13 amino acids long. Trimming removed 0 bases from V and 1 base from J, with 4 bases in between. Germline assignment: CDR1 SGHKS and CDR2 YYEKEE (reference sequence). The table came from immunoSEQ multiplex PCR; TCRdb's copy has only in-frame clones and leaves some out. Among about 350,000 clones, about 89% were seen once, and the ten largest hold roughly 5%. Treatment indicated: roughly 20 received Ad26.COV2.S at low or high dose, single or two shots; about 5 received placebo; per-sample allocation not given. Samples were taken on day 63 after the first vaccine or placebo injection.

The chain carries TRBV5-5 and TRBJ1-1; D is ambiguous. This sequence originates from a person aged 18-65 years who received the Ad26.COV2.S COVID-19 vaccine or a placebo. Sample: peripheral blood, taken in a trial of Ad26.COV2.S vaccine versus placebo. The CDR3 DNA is TGTGCCAGCAGCTTGGACCCGAACACTGAAGCTTTCTTT. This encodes CASSLDPNTEAFF. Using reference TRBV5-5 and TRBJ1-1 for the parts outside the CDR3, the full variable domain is DAGVTQSPTHLIKTRGQQVTLRCSPISGHKSVSWYQQVLGQGPQFIFQYYEKEERGRGNFPDRFSARQFPNYSSELNVNALLLGDSALYLCASSLDPNTEAFFGQGTRLTVV.